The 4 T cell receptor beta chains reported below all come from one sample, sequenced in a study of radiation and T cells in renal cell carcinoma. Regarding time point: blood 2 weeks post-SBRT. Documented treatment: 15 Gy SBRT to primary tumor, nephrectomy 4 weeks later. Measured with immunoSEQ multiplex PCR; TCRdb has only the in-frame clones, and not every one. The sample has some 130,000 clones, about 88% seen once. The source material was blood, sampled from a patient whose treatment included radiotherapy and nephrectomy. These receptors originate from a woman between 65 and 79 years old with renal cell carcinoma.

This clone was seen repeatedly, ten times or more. CDR3 sequence (DNA): TGTGCCAGTAGAAACCCCCCCGGGACAGGGGACGAAACTGAAGCTTTCTTT. Protein sequence: CASRNPPGTGDETEAFF. The V and J genes are TRBV19 and TRBJ1-1, with 10 bases fitting TRBD1. The CDR3 totals 17 residues. Germline V gene sequence: CDR1 LNHDA, CDR2 SQIVND (reference sequence). J was trimmed by 5 bases and V by 6 bases; bases with no gene match: 15.

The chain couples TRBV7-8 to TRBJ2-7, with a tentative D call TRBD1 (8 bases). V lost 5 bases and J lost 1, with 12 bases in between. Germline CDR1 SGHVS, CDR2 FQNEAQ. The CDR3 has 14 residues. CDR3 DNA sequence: TGTGCCAGCAGCCTACAGGGGGGGTCCTACGAGCAGTACTTC. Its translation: CASSLQGGSYEQYF.

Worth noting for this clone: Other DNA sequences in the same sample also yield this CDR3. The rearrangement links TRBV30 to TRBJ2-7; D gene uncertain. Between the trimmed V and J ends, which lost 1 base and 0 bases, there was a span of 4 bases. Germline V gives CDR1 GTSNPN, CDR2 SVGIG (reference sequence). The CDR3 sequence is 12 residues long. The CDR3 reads CAWSASSYEQYF. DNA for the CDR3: TGTGCCTGGAGTGCAAGCTCCTACGAGCAGTACTTC.

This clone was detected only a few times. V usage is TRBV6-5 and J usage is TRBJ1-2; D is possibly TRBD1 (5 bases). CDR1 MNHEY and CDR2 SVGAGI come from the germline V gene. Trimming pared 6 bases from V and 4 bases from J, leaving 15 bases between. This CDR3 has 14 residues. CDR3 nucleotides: TGTGCCAGCAGGACCGGGGGGTATAGCTATGGCTACACCTTC. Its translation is CASRTGGYSYGYTF.